This T cell receptor (beta chain) is drawn from a study of T cells expressing NK-cell markers (dated by TCRdb to about 2020). About the full investigation: About 8 donors provided sorted CD3+CD56+NKG2C+, CD3+CD56+NKG2C- and CD3+CD56-NKG2C+ T-cell subsets, whose TCR beta-chain repertoires were profiled. Among the eight sequenced donors, seven were HCMV-seropositive and one was HCMV-seronegative. Libraries were sequenced as 2 x 150 bp reads on Illumina HiSeq 2000/2500, MiSeq or NextSeq. The study sequenced eight donors, all healthy volunteers chosen at random: three men and five women. What the study reported, not specific to this receptor: Whether the expanded NKG2C-expressing T cell clones were specific for HCMV antigens remained unclear. Those dominant clonotypes were again the most abundant among CD3+CD56-NKG2C+ cells in a handful of donors, at roughly 28.3-60.1%. In more than five donors, the dominant CD3+CD56+NKG2C+ clonotypes were found to rank among the top 10 CD8+ clonotypes and to make up 1.0-7.0% of CD8+ T cells.

HCMV-specific IgG was detected in serum with a commercial ELISA kit to determine HCMV serostatus. Peripheral blood mononuclear cells were isolated from blood by Ficoll density gradient centrifugation. For sequencing, an Illumina HiSeq 2000 was employed. TCR beta cDNA libraries were prepared using 5'RACE template switching, which introduced a universal primer site and unique molecular identifiers. Synthesis of cDNA was primed from the TCR beta constant segment and was followed by two consecutive PCR amplification steps. As for how the authors treated the data: MIGEC was used to demultiplex reads and group reads by UMI, and MiTCR was used to assemble and quantify clonotypes. Only TCR cDNA sequences supported by at least two reads were kept to exclude erroneous sequences. The tcR package was used for downstream repertoire analysis, with clonotypes matched between fractions based on CDR3 nucleotide sequence plus V segment. VDJmatch was used to annotate antigen specificity against VDJdb, with one amino acid substitution in CDR3 allowed. Once TCRdb had reprocessed the reads, it stored one entry per CDR3 protein sequence and supplied no DNA. The V and J calls reflect TCRdb's pipeline rather than the authors' work. For this sample, the table gives about 160,000 distinct CDR3 sequences. The ten largest clones represent about 19% of the sample.

About this clonotype itself: It lacks a known antigen.

Sequencing was done on a sample of blood T cells: a sorted CD56 or NKG2C T cell subset, CD4+ or CD8+ T cells, or bulk PBMC T cells (not recorded which). The TCR originated in a man aged 18 to 69 in good health.

CDR3 reads: CASSVTGQGEYEQYF. The chain joins TRBV9 to TRBJ2-7; TCRdb returns TRBD1, unconfirmable since there is no DNA. Looking up the germline V gene yields CDR1 SGDLS and CDR2 YYNGEE. Measured from the cysteine to the phenylalanine, the CDR3 is 15 residues long. DNA was not recorded.